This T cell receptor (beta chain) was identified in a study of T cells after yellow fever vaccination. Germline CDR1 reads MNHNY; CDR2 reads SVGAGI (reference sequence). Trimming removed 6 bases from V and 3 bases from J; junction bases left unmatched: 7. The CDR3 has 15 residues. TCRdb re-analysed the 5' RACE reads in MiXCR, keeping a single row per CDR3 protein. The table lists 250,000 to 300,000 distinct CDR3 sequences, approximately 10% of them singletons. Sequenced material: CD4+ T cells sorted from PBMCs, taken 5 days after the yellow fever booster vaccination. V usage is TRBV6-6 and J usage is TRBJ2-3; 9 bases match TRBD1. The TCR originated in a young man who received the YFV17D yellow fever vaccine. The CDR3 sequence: CASRIQGARTDTQYF. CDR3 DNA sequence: TGTGCCAGCAGGATACAGGGGGCAAGGACAGATACGCAGTATTTT.